This T cell receptor (beta chain) was observed in a study of response to subunit inactivated influenza vaccine (dated by TCRdb to between 2018 and 2020). For the wider study: To follow how T cells responded to a trivalent subunit inactivated influenza vaccine, the researchers relied on deep quantitative profiling of the T cell receptor repertoire.

V is cut by 4 bases and J by 2 bases, and the space between the germline ends is 9 bases. Taken from cysteine to phenylalanine, the CDR3 has 13 residues. Kept here is only the CDR3 DNA, which spans 39 bases and is read in frame from base 1. According to the germline V gene, CDR1 reads SQVTM and CDR2 reads ANQGSEA. To prepare the library, RT-PCR was applied. Sequenced on an Illumina HiSeq 2500. The raw public reads went through TCRdb reprocessing: fastp at Q25, MiXCR clone calling, in-frame beta chains kept. A single entry per CDR3 protein holds the most common genes and DNA from its merged rows. Recorded for this sample are under 500,000 distinct CDR3 sequences; 10% to 11% of them occurred a single time. About an eighth of the sample goes to the ten largest clones. What this sample's time point label stands for: around 45 days after influenza vaccine administration. Study-level results and caveats: The authors suggested that each seasonal influenza vaccination may recruit only a limited number of new T cells.

This clonotype was observed at least ten times. Which antigen it targets is not known. It has no much larger one-base neighbor in the sample; base qualities were not kept. The sample was PBMCs from blood, taken 35 to 45 days after vaccination. The chain is made from TRBV29-1 and TRBJ1-5; the D segment could be TRBD1, given 5 matching bases. This TCR came from a man in his forties or fifties who received an inactivated influenza vaccine. Donor details come from another sample of the same person, matched by shared clones. This receptor has the CDR3 CSVGPGGNQPQHF. The DNA reads as follows: TGCAGCGTTGGCCCGGGGGGCAATCAGCCCCAGCATTTT.